Following are 14 T cell receptor beta chains from one sample sequenced in a study of blood T cell repertoires in COVID-19 (TCRdb year 2020). Library prep was done by the immunoSEQ multiplex PCR assay. TCRdb retrieved this table from immuneACCESS and kept in-frame rearrangements only. Not all clones are present; in checked studies, unresolved V genes account for under half, and no reason is known for the remainder. For this sample the table gives over 65,000 clones, of which roughly nine tenths were detected only once. The top ten clones comprise over 8% of the sample. Sequenced input: peripheral blood. These receptors came from a human donor in a cohort sampled during active COVID-19.

This clone was seen more than once but under ten times. It may be a read error: a sequence one base away is much more abundant. The sample has other DNA sequences that encode this CDR3 too. The chain joins TRBV12-3 or TRBV12-4 to TRBJ1-2, with D uncertain. This CDR3 comprises 12 residues. Trimming removed 4 bases at V and 5 bases at J, with 8 bases between. The chain's CDR3 is CASSSSVYGYTF. The CDR3, as DNA: TGTGCCAGCAGTTCCTCAGTATATGGCTACACCTTC.

There are a few counts of this clone. The rearrangement links TRBV5-4 to TRBJ1-1; TRBD1 matches at 11 bases. CDR1 and CDR2 from the germline V gene are SGHNT and YYREEE (reference sequence). The trim removed 2 bases at V and 4 bases at J, leaving 7 bases unmatched. The CDR3 spans 16 residues. The CDR3 spells CASSFRDRGFVTEAFF. The CDR3 DNA reads TGTGCCAGCAGCTTCAGGGACAGGGGGTTCGTCACTGAAGCTTTCTTT.

V and J are TRBV6-6 and TRBJ2-1; possibly TRBD2 for D (6 bases). The CDR3 runs 15 residues. Between the trimmed V and J ends, which lost 6 bases and 5 bases, there was a span of 17 bases. Per the germline V gene, CDR1 is MNHNY and CDR2 is SVGAGI (reference sequence). CDR3 in amino acids: CASSIGPSANNEQFF. The CDR3 DNA is TGTGCCAGCAGCATCGGGCCTAGCGCAAACAATGAGCAGTTCTTC.

The chain has TRBV6-2 or TRBV6-3 and TRBJ1-1; 7 bases agree with TRBD1. The CDR3 sequence is 15 residues long. The J segment lost 1 base and the V segment lost 5 bases, leaving 7 bases of the junction unmatched. Per the germline V gene, CDR1 is MNHEY and CDR2 is SVGEGT. The CDR3 DNA reads as TGTGCCAGCAGTACGACAGGGACGGCGAACACTGAAGCTTTCTTT. Its protein is CASSTTGTANTEAFF.

The chain is built from TRBV7-2 and TRBJ1-1, with 7 bases identical to TRBD1. The CDR3 contains 15 residues. V lost 4 bases and J lost 4; bases outside the gene matches: 9. Germline lookup yields CDR1 SGHTA and CDR2 FQGNSA. The CDR3 is CASSSLDRVGTEAFF. The CDR3 coding sequence is TGTGCCAGCAGCTCGCTTGACAGGGTTGGCACTGAAGCTTTCTTT.

This rearrangement joins TRBV12-3 or TRBV12-4 to TRBJ2-5, with a possible D match to TRBD1 (6 bases). V was shortened by 1 base and J by 5 bases, with 8 bases between the two germline ends. There are 13 residues in the CDR3. The CDR3 loop reads CASSLGGQETQYF. The CDR3 coding sequence is TGTGCCAGCAGTTTAGGGGGGCAGGAGACCCAGTACTTC.

This chain links TRBV9 with TRBJ2-3; D possibly corresponds to TRBD1 (6 bases). Germline V CDR1 and CDR2: SGDLS, YYNGEE. V shed 4 bases and J shed 6 bases, with 15 bases lying between them. The CDR3 consists of 14 residues. The CDR3 bases are TGTGCCAGCAGCCGCGGTGGGACAACTGATACGCAGTATTTT. Protein sequence: CASSRGGTTDTQYF.

The CDR3 reads CASSQGATAPGLAGVETQYF. CDR3 sequence (DNA): TGCGCCAGCAGCCAAGGGGCCACCGCTCCCGGCCTAGCGGGTGTAGAGACCCAGTACTTC. This chain uses TRBV4-3 with TRBJ2-5, with TRBD2 matching over 8 bases. The CDR3 runs 20 residues. Germline trimming cut 1 base from V and 4 bases from J; bases unmatched to any gene: 20. From germline, CDR1 is LGHNA and CDR2 YSLEER.

The rearrangement uses TRBV7-6 and TRBJ2-1; 8 bases are shared with TRBD2. CDR1 and CDR2 (germline): SGHVS, FNYEAQ. The V gene end was trimmed by 5 bases and the J gene end by 5 bases; junction bases not matched to a gene: 8. This CDR3 has 15 residues. The CDR3 nucleotides read TGTGCCAGCAGCCAAAATAGACTAGCGAACAATGAGCAGTTCTTC. It encodes CASSQNRLANNEQFF.

The DNA of the CDR3 is TGTGCCAGCAGTCCCAATCGGGAGGGGTTAGATGAAAAACTGTTTTTT. It translates to CASSPNREGLDEKLFF. The V call is TRBV27, the J call TRBJ1-4; weak D call: TRBD1 (5 bases). Germline V gene data show CDR1 as MNHEY and CDR2 as SMNVEV (reference sequence). Trimming stripped 5 bases from V and 6 bases from J, with 19 bases between. CDR3 length equals 16 residues.

V and J are TRBV24-1 and TRBJ1-2; the match to TRBD1 covers 7 bases. Germline values: CDR1 KGHDR, CDR2 SFDVKD. Trimming took 6 bases from V and 3 from J; bases not matched to a gene: 0. This CDR3 has 12 amino acids. The CDR3 here is CATSTGDYGYTF. As DNA, the CDR3 is TGTGCCACCAGTACAGGGGACTATGGCTACACCTTC.

The chain links TRBV9 to TRBJ2-3; TRBD1 matches at 7 bases. Germline assignment: CDR1 SGDLS and CDR2 YYNGEE. The junction had 5 bases not matched to a gene; V was cut back by 3 bases and J by 4 bases. The CDR3 consists of 14 residues. DNA for the CDR3: TGTGCCAGCAGCGGTAGACAGGGTGCAGATACGCAGTATTTT. Translating gives CASSGRQGADTQYF.

The chain recombines TRBV9 with TRBJ2-3, with 7 bases identical to TRBD2. The germline gives CDR1 SGDLS, CDR2 YYNGEE. Losses at the gene ends were 4 bases for V and 5 bases for J; bases not matched to a gene: 10. This CDR3 is 15 amino acids long. DNA of the CDR3: TGTGCCAGCAGCCCTTGGGGAGGGGCGGGAGATACGCAGTATTTT. Encoded protein: CASSPWGGAGDTQYF.

This clone was recorded a few times. The rearrangement joins TRBV30 to TRBJ1-5; D not certain. V lost 1 base to trimming and J lost 3 bases, with 7 bases between them. The germline V gene encodes CDR1 GTSNPN and CDR2 SVGIG (reference sequence). CDR3 length: 13 residues. CDR3 sequence (DNA): TGTGCCTGGAGTGGACTGGACAATCAGCCCCAGCATTTT. Translated, it gives CAWSGLDNQPQHF.